Listed below are T cell receptor beta chains from one sample, sequenced in a study of blood T cell repertoires in COVID-19. Profiling relied on immunoSEQ multiplex PCR, and the TCRdb table lists in-frame clones only, not all of them. The table lists approximately 100,000 clones, about 84% of them singletons. The sample taken for sequencing was peripheral blood. These receptors were collected from an older woman with acute or convalescent COVID-19. CDR3s include the opening cysteine and the closing phenylalanine or tryptophan. The order of the fields is V gene, clone size, D gene, J gene, CDR3 protein, CDR3 DNA. A D gene is named only where the DNA matches it firmly. Clone sizes are given selectively: once, few, many, or a class where the clone is expanded.

TRBV7-2	once	-	TRBJ2-2	CASSLSGLYSFGELFF	TGTGCCAGCAGCCTGTCGGGACTGTACTCATTCGGGGAGCTGTTTTTT
TRBV12-3/TRBV12-4	-	-	TRBJ2-7	CASSSGNAYEQYF	TGTGCCAGCAGTTCCGGGAATGCCTACGAGCAGTACTTC
TRBV6-1	-	TRBD1	TRBJ1-5	CASSGDRPSFYQPQHF	TGTGCCAGCAGTGGGGACAGGCCATCTTTTTATCAGCCCCAGCATTTT
TRBV10-3	-	TRBD1	TRBJ1-2	CAISPGTGDYGYTF	TGTGCCATCAGTCCCGGAACAGGGGACTATGGCTACACCTTC
TRBV12-3/TRBV12-4	-	-	TRBJ2-7	CASSLQGYYEQYF	TGTGCCAGCAGTTTACAGGGTTACTACGAGCAGTACTTC
TRBV19	-	-	TRBJ2-5	CASSIGKGKETQYF	TGTGCCAGTAGTATTGGTAAGGGGAAAGAGACCCAGTACTTC
TRBV5-1	-	-	TRBJ1-1	CASSLTAGVMNTEAFF	TGCGCCAGCAGCTTGACTGCAGGGGTAATGAACACTGAAGCTTTCTTT
TRBV5-4	-	-	TRBJ2-3	CASSPYPTDTQYF	TGTGCCAGCAGCCCCTACCCCACAGATACGCAGTATTTT
TRBV5-1	-	TRBD1	TRBJ1-1	CASSFSDRVNTEAFF	TGCGCCAGCAGCTTTTCCGACAGGGTGAACACTGAAGCTTTCTTT
TRBV4-1	once	-	TRBJ1-1	CASSQEAGITEAFF	TGCGCCAGCAGCCAAGAAGCAGGGATTACTGAAGCTTTCTTT
TRBV4-2	-	TRBD2	TRBJ2-1	CASSSGAAGGTYNEQFF	TGTGCCAGCAGCTCCGGGGCGGCGGGAGGTACCTACAATGAGCAGTTCTTC
TRBV5-5	few	-	TRBJ1-2	CASSLTTAASNYGYTF	TGTGCCAGCAGCTTGACTACGGCAGCATCTAACTATGGCTACACCTTC
TRBV30	-	TRBD2	TRBJ2-2	CAFSGRNTGELFF	TGTGCCTTTAGCGGGAGGAACACCGGGGAGCTGTTTTTT
TRBV19	once	TRBD1	TRBJ2-1	CASLGTGWNEQFF	TGTGCCAGTTTAGGGACAGGGTGGAATGAGCAGTTCTTC
TRBV19	-	-	TRBJ1-2	CASSIGQDYGYTF	TGTGCCAGTAGTATTGGGCAGGACTATGGCTACACCTTC
TRBV7-3	-	-	TRBJ2-2	CASSASPAVTGELFF	TGTGCCAGCAGCGCCTCACCCGCGGTCACCGGGGAGCTGTTTTTT
TRBV7-2	-	TRBD1	TRBJ1-1	CASSLSGGENTEAFF	TGTGCCAGCAGCTTATCAGGGGGCGAAAACACTGAAGCTTTCTTT
TRBV19	once	-	TRBJ1-2	CASSPTEINYGYTF	TGTGCCAGTAGTCCTACCGAAATAAACTATGGCTACACCTTC
TRBV4-1	-	-	TRBJ1-4	CASSPGSYSGEKLFF	TGCGCCAGCAGCCCCGGGTCCTACTCAGGGGAAAAACTGTTTTTT
TRBV6-1	-	-	TRBJ1-2	CASSETGPYGYTF	TGTGCCAGCAGTGAAACAGGGCCCTATGGCTACACCTTC
TRBV7-2	-	TRBD2	TRBJ2-1	CASSPLAGEQFF	TGTGCCAGCAGCCCCTTAGCGGGGGAGCAGTTCTTC
TRBV10-3	-	TRBD1	TRBJ1-2	CAISESSRGQGGYTF	TGTGCCATCAGTGAGTCGTCCAGGGGGCAAGGAGGCTACACCTTC
TRBV5-1	-	TRBD1	TRBJ2-5	CASSWQGAETQYF	TGCGCCAGCAGCTGGCAGGGGGCAGAGACCCAGTACTTC
TRBV5-1	-	TRBD1	TRBJ1-1	CASSLTGQGKAEAFF	TGCGCCAGCAGCCTCACGGGACAGGGGAAAGCTGAAGCTTTCTTT
TRBV29-1	-	-	TRBJ2-5	CSTREFETQYF	TGCAGCACACGGGAGTTTGAGACCCAGTACTTC
TRBV27	-	TRBD1	TRBJ2-2	CASRNYRGFGGELFF	TGTGCCAGCAGGAACTACAGGGGTTTCGGCGGGGAGCTGTTTTTT
TRBV6-5	once	-	TRBJ2-2	CASSYLRNTGELFF	TGTGCCAGCAGTTACCTGCGGAACACCGGGGAGCTGTTTTTT
TRBV18	-	-	TRBJ1-3	CASSPLGDSGNTIYF	TGTGCCAGCTCACCCCTCGGGGACTCTGGAAACACCATATATTTT
TRBV9	-	-	TRBJ2-2	CASSVLFTGELFF	TGTGCCAGCAGCGTCCTTTTTACCGGGGAGCTGTTTTTT
TRBV19	-	TRBD1	TRBJ1-5	CASSQRRTGEENQPQHF	TGTGCCAGTAGTCAACGCAGGACAGGGGAGGAGAATCAGCCCCAGCATTTT
TRBV4-1	-	-	TRBJ1-2	CASSQVAGSMAYGYTF	TGCGCCAGCAGCCAAGTGGCGGGGAGTATGGCCTATGGCTACACCTTC
TRBV2	-	-	TRBJ1-2	CASSGTANYGYTF	TGTGCCAGCAGTGGGACAGCTAACTATGGCTACACCTTC
TRBV4-1	-	-	TRBJ1-3	CASSQVQATGNTIYF	TGCGCCAGCAGCCAAGTTCAGGCTACCGGAAACACCATATATTTT
TRBV2	-	-	TRBJ1-4	CASSESIEKLFF	TGTGCCAGCAGTGAATCTATAGAAAAACTGTTTTTT
TRBV25-1	-	-	TRBJ1-3	CASSESRGISGNTIYF	TGTGCCAGCAGTGAATCGCGGGGGATCTCTGGAAACACCATATATTTT